This TCR beta chain was identified during a study of cytomegalovirus exposure and HLA in healthy donors. Overall study results and limits: Rarity held for most TCR sequences, but there were some public TCRs that occurred in many donors. It was reportedly the case that the classifier diagnosed cytomegalovirus status with high specificity and sensitivity.

Worth noting for this clone: No antigen is known for it.

Repertoires were generated with immunoSEQ multiplex PCR, while TCRdb's copy carries only in-frame clones and drops some. Here the sample spans 150,000 or so clones, roughly nine tenths being singletons. Unmatched junction bases numbered 0, after V lost 5 bases and J lost 7 bases. The CDR3 has 13 amino acids. CDR1 is MDHEN and CDR2 is SYDVKM in the germline V gene. The donors formed part of the approximately 120-subject validation cohort, distinct from the approximately 630-subject first cohort. Input material: PBMCs. This TCR was sampled from a man younger than 30 in good health and CMV-seropositive. This chain connects TRBV28 to TRBJ2-1; the match to TRBD2 covers 12 bases. CDR3 in amino acids: CASSLAGGNEQFF. The DNA for the CDR3 is TGTGCCAGCAGTCTAGCGGGAGGGAATGAGCAGTTCTTC.